The clone carrying this TCR beta chain occurred a few times. Antigen specificity is unknown. These data are taken from a study of molecular identifiers for immune sequencing clone quantification. Study-level information: In replicates, the authors split RNA from approximately 22,000 or 94,000 naive CD8 cells five ways and sequenced four.

TCRdb re-called the PCR reads through MiXCR, storing one row per CDR3 protein. Of over 85,000 distinct CDR3 sequences listed, under 40% are singletons. The study's findings and limits: Effector cells kept over 98% of their molecules in clones above 20 RNA copies, while naive cells kept under 1% there.

The sample comprised naive CD8+ T cells from blood, with Jurkat cell RNA spiked in. Noted subset: FACS-sorted CD8+CD4-CCR7+CD45RA+ naive T cells. This clonotype was obtained from a human donor in good health. Some libraries in this study had Jurkat cell RNA spiked in.

The CDR3 region is CASRGGGVGTTEAFF. DNA of the CDR3: TGTGCCAGCAGGGGAGGGGGCGTAGGGACCACTGAAGCTTTCTTT. The chain carries TRBV12-3 or TRBV12-4 and TRBJ1-1; 7 nucleotides match TRBD1. V was clipped by 6 bases and J by 4 bases; unmatched bases: 11. There are 15 residues in the CDR3.